These T cell receptor beta chains were read from a single sample in a study of beta chain features in type 1 diabetes. Here immunoSEQ multiplex PCR was the method, and the copy in TCRdb shows in-frame clones only, minus some. The repertoire consists of 310,000 or so clones, with roughly 8% occurring once and the leading ten covering around 0.44%. What was sequenced was central memory CD4+ T cells from blood. Source of these receptors: a woman aged 18-29 years in good health. Each CDR3 is given with its conserved first and last residue. D genes are given only for firm matches. Some rows mark clone size as missing; the rest say once, few, many or name a class of expanded clone.

>TRBJ2-4|TRBD2|TRBV11-2|-
TGTGCCAGCAGCTTAGGTAGCGGGAGGGCCCCCGATTATAACTTC
CASSLGSGRAPDYNF
>TRBJ1-2|-|TRBV6-5|-
TGTGCCAGCAGTTACGGATTCTCAGGGGCGAACTATGGCTACACCTTC
CASSYGFSGANYGYTF
>TRBJ2-5|-|TRBV2|few
TGTGCCAGCAGTGAAGTTGGTCGGGCCGGGACCCAGTACTTC
CASSEVGRAGTQYF
>TRBJ2-7|-|TRBV7-3|few
TGTGCCAGCAGCTTAACGGCCGGGTACGAGCAGTACTTC
CASSLTAGYEQYF
>TRBJ2-5|TRBD2|TRBV5-1|few
TGCGCCAGCAGCTGGGGACTAGCGGGGTCCCAAGAGACCCAGTACTTC
CASSWGLAGSQETQYF
>TRBJ2-5|-|TRBV5-5|few
TGTGCCAGCAGACGTGTGGGGTCCCTCGAGACCCAGTACTTC
CASRRVGSLETQYF
>TRBJ2-7|TRBD1|TRBV6-5|few
TGTGCCAGCAGTTCCGACAGGGAATCCGAGCAGTACTTC
CASSSDRESEQYF
>TRBJ2-1|-|TRBV11-2|-
TGTGCCAGCAGCGAGGATCGACTAGGTCAGTTCTTC
CASSEDRLGQFF
>TRBJ2-2|-|TRBV7-2|few
TGTGCCAGCAGCTTGAGTACGATTGGAGCCGGGGAGCTGTTTTTT
CASSLSTIGAGELFF
>TRBJ1-5|-|TRBV19|-
TGTGCCAGTAGACTTAGTACCAATCAGCCCCAGCATTTT
CASRLSTNQPQHF
>TRBJ1-3|-|TRBV5-1|-
TGCGCCAGCAGCTTGGATGCCAGCTCTGGAAACACCATATATTTT
CASSLDASSGNTIYF
>TRBJ1-5|-|TRBV28|few
TGTGCCAGCAAACAGTTTTCTAGCAATCAGCCCCAGCATTTT
CASKQFSSNQPQHF
>TRBJ2-5|-|TRBV21-1|-
TGTGCCAGCAGCAAAGCGGGAGGGGGAGAGACCCAGTACTTC
CASSKAGGGETQYF
>TRBJ1-2|TRBD1|TRBV10-2|many
TGCGCCAGCACTAAACAGGACAGGGACGGTGGCTACACCTTC
CASTKQDRDGGYTF
>TRBJ1-2|-|TRBV2|-
TGTGCCAGCAGTGCGGCCAGGGGTTACGGCTACACCTTC
CASSAARGYGYTF
>TRBJ2-3|-|TRBV27|-
TGTGCCAGCAGTTTAGCCGGGACAATATCCACAGATACGCAGTATTTT
CASSLAGTISTDTQYF
>TRBJ2-6|-|TRBV7-3|-
TGTGCCAGCAGCGAAAGGGGGGCCAACGTCCTGACTTTC
CASSERGANVLTF
>TRBJ2-3|TRBD2|TRBV5-1|few
TGCGCCAGCAGCTTCGGCGCCGCGGGAGGGCCCTCAGATACGCAGTATTTT
CASSFGAAGGPSDTQYF
>TRBJ2-4|-|TRBV28|few
TGTGCCAGCAGTGGCAGCTACCAAAACATTCAGTACTTC
CASSGSYQNIQYF
>TRBJ2-1|-|TRBV7-2|-
TGTGCCAGCAGCTTACTGAAGCCGCTGCAGTTCTTC
CASSLLKPLQFF
>TRBJ1-1|-|TRBV28|few
TGTGCCAGCAGTTTTCTCTTCACTGAAGCTTTCTTT
CASSFLFTEAFF
>TRBJ2-7|-|TRBV19|few
TGTGCCAGTAGCCTTCAGGGGAGTGGGGGGTACGAGCAGTACTTC
CASSLQGSGGYEQYF
>TRBJ2-1|-|TRBV14|many
TGTGCCAGCAGCCAAGAACAGGTTGGGGTCAATGAGCAGTTCTTC
CASSQEQVGVNEQFF
>TRBJ2-1|TRBD2|TRBV5-1|-
TGCGCCAGCAGCTTCGGGACTAGCGGGACGTCGTTTAATGAGCAGTTCTTC
CASSFGTSGTSFNEQFF
>TRBJ2-5|TRBD2|TRBV11-1|-
TGTGCCAGCAGCTTAGGGGCTAGCGGCCAAAAAGAGACCCAGTACTTC
CASSLGASGQKETQYF
>TRBJ2-2|-|TRBV19|few
TGTGCCAGTAGTATAGACAACACCGGGGAGCTGTTTTTT
CASSIDNTGELFF
>TRBJ2-7|TRBD1|TRBV6-5|few
TGTGCCAGCAACCGACAGGGGCCCAACTACGAGCAGTACTTC
CASNRQGPNYEQYF
>TRBJ2-7|TRBD2|TRBV28|-
TGTGCCAGCAGTTTAGGGTTTTCGGGAGGTTCGGGGGAGCAGTACTTC
CASSLGFSGGSGEQYF